This passage covers 5 T cell receptor beta chains from one sample sequenced in a study of blood T cell repertoires in COVID-19. TCRdb's copy holds only in-frame clones and misses some; the assay was immunoSEQ multiplex PCR. The sample records approximately 200,000 clones, 75% to 85% being singletons. The sample consisted of peripheral blood. These receptors were collected from a woman aged 50 to 65 with acute or convalescent COVID-19.

V usage is TRBV28 and J usage is TRBJ1-2, with D unclear. The CDR3 spans 12 residues. Germline V lookup: CDR1 MDHEN, CDR2 SYDVKM. V lost 3 bases and J 4 bases, leaving 6 bases between the germline ends. CDR3 residues: CASSFGGYGYTF. CDR3 coding DNA: TGTGCCAGCAGTTTCGGCGGCTATGGCTACACCTTC.

V and J are TRBV7-3 and TRBJ2-5; the D gene is possibly TRBD2 (5 bases). Trimming removed 4 bases from V and 5 bases from J, with 11 bases in between. This CDR3 contains 13 residues. CDR1 SGHTA and CDR2 FQGTGA come from the germline V gene. In DNA form, the CDR3 reads TGTGCCAGCAGCTATGCTAGAGGGGAGACCCAGTACTTC. Protein sequence: CASSYARGETQYF.

The chain is built from TRBV28 and TRBJ2-7; D is unresolved. Trimming left V 7 bases short and J 4 bases short, with 17 bases between. The V gene's germline CDR1 is MDHEN and CDR2 SYDVKM. CDR3 length equals 14 residues. CDR3 coding DNA: TGTGCCAGCAATTCTATTGGAGCCGATTACGAGCAGTACTTC. This codes for CASNSIGADYEQYF.

This rearrangement joins TRBV30 to TRBJ2-1, with TRBD2 matching 8 bases. Losses at the gene ends were 4 bases for V and 9 bases for J; bases not matched to a gene: 14. CDR3 size: 15 residues. CDR1 and CDR2 from the germline V gene are GTSNPN and SVGIG (reference sequence). The CDR3 DNA sequence: TGTGCCTGGACCCGCCGAGGACTAGCTCCCGGTGAGCAGTTCTTC. This codes for CAWTRRGLAPGEQFF.

The chain is built from TRBV11-1 and TRBJ1-2, with D possibly being TRBD1 (5 bases). Germline CDR1 reads SGHAT; CDR2 reads FQDESV (reference sequence). This CDR3 spans 13 amino acids. V was shortened by 5 bases and J by 5 bases, with 12 bases between the two germline ends. The CDR3 region has the DNA TGTGCCAGCAGCCTCGGGGGGGAATATGGCTACACCTTC. Protein sequence: CASSLGGEYGYTF.